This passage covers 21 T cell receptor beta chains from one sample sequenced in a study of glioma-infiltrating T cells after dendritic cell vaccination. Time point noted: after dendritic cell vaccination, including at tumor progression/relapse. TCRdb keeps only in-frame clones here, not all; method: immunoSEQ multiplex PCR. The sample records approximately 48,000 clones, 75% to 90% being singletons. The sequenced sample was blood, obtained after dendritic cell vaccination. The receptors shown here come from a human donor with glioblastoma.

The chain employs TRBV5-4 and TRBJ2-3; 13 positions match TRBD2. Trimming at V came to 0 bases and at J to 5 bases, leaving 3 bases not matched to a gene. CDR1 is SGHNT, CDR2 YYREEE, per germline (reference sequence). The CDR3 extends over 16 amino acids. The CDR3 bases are TGTGCCAGCAGCTTGGAACTAGCGGGAGGGGAAGATACGCAGTATTTT. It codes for CASSLELAGGEDTQYF.

The CDR3 DNA follows: TGTGCCAGCAGTTTAGGACAGGGGGCCTTGGGCTACACCTTC. Translated, it gives CASSLGQGALGYTF. The V and J genes are TRBV27 and TRBJ1-2; 11 nucleotides match TRBD1. The CDR3 is made up of 14 amino acids. V gave up 2 bases and J gave up 8 bases; unmatched junction bases: 4. Germline V gives CDR1 MNHEY, CDR2 SMNVEV (reference sequence).

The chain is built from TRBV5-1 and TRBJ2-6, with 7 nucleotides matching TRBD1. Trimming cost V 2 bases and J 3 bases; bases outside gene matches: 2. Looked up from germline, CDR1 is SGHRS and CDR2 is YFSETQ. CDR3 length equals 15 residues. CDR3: CASSLQGYGANVLTF. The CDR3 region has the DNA TGCGCCAGCAGCTTACAGGGGTATGGGGCCAACGTCCTGACTTTC.

The CDR3 coding sequence is TGTGCCAGCAGCTCAGGACTAGCGGACACAGATACGCAGTATTTT. Amino acid sequence: CASSSGLADTDTQYF. This sequence joins TRBV11-2 and TRBJ2-3, with 10 bases matching TRBD2. V trimming: 4 bases; J trimming: 2 bases; junction bases outside the gene matches: 3. The CDR3 has 15 amino acids. CDR1 and CDR2 (germline): SGHAT, FQNNGV. The whole variable domain, filled in from reference TRBV11-2 and TRBJ2-3, reads EAGVAQSPRYKIIEKRQSVAFWCNPISGHATLYWYQQILGQGPKLLIQFQNNGVVDDSQLPKDRFSAERLKGVDSTLKIQPAKLEDSAVYLCASSSGLADTDTQYFGPGTRLTVL.

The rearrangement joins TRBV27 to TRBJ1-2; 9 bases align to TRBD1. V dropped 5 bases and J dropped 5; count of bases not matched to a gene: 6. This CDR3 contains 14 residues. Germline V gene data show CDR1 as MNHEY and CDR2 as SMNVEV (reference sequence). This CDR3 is CASSEGTGRYGYTF. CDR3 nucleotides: TGTGCCAGCAGTGAGGGGACAGGGAGGTATGGCTACACCTTC.

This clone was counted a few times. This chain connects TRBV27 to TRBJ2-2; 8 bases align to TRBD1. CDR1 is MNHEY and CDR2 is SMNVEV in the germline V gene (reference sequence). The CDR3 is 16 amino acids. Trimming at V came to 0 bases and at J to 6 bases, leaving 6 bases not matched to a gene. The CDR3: CASSLSGQGWAGELFF. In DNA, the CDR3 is TGTGCCAGCAGTTTATCAGGACAGGGATGGGCCGGGGAGCTGTTTTTT.

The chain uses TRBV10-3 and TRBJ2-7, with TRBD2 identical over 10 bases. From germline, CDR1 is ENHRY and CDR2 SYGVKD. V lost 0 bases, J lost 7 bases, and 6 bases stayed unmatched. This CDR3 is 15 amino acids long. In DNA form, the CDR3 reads TGTGCCATCAGTGAGTCGCCTAGCGGGAGTGATGAGCAGTACTTC. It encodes CAISESPSGSDEQYF.

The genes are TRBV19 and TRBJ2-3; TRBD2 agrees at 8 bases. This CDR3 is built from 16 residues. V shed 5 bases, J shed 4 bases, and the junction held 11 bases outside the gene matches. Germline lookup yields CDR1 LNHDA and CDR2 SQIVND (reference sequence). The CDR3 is CASSFRGGEPADTQYF. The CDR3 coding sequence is TGTGCCAGTAGTTTCCGGGGGGGCGAACCGGCAGATACGCAGTATTTT. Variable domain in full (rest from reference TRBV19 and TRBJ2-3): DGGITQSPKYLFRKEGQNVTLSCEQNLNHDAMYWYRQDPGQGLRLIYYSQIVNDFQKGDIAEGYSVSREKKESFPLTVTSAQKNPTAFYLCASSFRGGEPADTQYFGPGTRLTVL.

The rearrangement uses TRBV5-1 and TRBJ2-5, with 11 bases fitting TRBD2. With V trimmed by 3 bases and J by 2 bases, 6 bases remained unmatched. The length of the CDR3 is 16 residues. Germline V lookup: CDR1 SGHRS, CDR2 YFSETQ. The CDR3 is CASSSPTSGKQETQYF. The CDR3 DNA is TGCGCCAGCAGCTCACCGACTAGCGGGAAACAAGAGACCCAGTACTTC.

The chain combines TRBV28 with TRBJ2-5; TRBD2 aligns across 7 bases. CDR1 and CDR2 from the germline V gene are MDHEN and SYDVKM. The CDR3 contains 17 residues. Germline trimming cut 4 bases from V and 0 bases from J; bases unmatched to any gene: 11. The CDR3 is CASSSIAILADQETQYF. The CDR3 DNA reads TGTGCCAGCAGTTCTATTGCTATTCTAGCGGACCAAGAGACCCAGTACTTC.

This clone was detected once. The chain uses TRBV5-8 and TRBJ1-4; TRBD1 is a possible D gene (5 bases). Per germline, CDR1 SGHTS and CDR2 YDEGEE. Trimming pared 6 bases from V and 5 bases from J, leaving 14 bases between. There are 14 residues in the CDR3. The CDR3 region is CASTRGHLNEKLFF. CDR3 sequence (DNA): TGTGCCAGCACTAGAGGACATTTGAATGAAAAACTGTTTTTT.

The CDR3 is CASSLWETAQFF. The CDR3 DNA sequence: TGTGCCAGCAGTTTATGGGAGACGGCCCAGTTCTTC. The chain joins TRBV28 to TRBJ2-1; no clear D gene. V gave up 0 bases and J gave up 13 bases, with 10 bases separating them. Germline assignment: CDR1 MDHEN and CDR2 SYDVKM. The CDR3 contains 12 residues.

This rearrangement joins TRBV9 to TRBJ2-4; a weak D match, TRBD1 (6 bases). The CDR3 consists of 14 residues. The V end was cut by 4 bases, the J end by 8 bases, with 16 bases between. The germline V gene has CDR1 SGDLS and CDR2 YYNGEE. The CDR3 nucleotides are TGTGCCAGCAGCCCCACAGGGTCGGTTCACATTCAGTACTTC. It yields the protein CASSPTGSVHIQYF.

DNA of the CDR3: TGCGCCAGCAGCAGGGACGGGACTAGCGGGAATCCTGGGCAGTTCTTC. This gives the protein CASSRDGTSGNPGQFF. The V call is TRBV5-1, the J call TRBJ2-1; TRBD2 aligns across 13 bases. Trimming took 4 bases from V and 12 from J; bases not matched to a gene: 13. The CDR3 extends over 16 amino acids. Germline assignment: CDR1 SGHRS and CDR2 YFSETQ.

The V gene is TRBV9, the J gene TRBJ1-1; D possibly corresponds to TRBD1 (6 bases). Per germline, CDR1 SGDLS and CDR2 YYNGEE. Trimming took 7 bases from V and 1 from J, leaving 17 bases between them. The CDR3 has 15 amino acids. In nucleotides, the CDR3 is TGTGCCAGCGCTATCGGGGGGCAGGCGAACACTGAAGCTTTCTTT. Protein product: CASAIGGQANTEAFF.

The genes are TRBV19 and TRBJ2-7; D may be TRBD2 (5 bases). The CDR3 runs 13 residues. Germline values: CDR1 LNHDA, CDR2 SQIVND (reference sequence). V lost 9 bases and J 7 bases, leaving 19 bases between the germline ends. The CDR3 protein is CASQQRRGGEQYF. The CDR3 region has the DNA TGTGCCAGCCAACAAAGGCGAGGAGGAGAGCAGTACTTC.

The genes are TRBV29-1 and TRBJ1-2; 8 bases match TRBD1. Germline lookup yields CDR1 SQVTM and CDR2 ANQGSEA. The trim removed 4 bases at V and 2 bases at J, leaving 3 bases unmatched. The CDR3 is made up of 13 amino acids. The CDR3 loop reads CSVAAGGNYGYTF. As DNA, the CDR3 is TGCAGCGTTGCAGCAGGGGGCAACTATGGCTACACCTTC.

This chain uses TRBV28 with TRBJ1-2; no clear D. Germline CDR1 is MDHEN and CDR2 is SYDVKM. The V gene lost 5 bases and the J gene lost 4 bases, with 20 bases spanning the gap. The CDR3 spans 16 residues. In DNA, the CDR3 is TGTGCCAGCAGTGTCTTTGGCAGGTGGGTCGGCTATGGCTACACCTTC. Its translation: CASSVFGRWVGYGYTF.

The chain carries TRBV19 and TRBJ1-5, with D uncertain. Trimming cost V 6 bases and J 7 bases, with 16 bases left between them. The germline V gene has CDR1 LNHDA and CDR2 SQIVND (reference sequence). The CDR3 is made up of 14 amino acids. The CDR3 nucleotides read TGTGCCAGTAGAAAGGCCCAATCGGGGCAGCCCCAGCATTTT. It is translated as CASRKAQSGQPQHF.

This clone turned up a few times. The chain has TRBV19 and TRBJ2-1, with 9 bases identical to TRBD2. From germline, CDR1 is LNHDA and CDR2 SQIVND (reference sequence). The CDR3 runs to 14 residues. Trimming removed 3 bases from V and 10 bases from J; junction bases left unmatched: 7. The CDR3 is CASSIFVAGEEQFF. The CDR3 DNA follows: TGTGCCAGTAGTATCTTCGTAGCGGGAGAGGAGCAGTTCTTC.

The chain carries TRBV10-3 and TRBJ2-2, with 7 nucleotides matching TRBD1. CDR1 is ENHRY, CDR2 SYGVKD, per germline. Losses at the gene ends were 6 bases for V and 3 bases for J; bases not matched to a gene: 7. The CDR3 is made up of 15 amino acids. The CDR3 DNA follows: TGTGCCATCAGGGACTTGGGACAGCACACCGGGGAGCTGTTTTTT. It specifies CAIRDLGQHTGELFF.